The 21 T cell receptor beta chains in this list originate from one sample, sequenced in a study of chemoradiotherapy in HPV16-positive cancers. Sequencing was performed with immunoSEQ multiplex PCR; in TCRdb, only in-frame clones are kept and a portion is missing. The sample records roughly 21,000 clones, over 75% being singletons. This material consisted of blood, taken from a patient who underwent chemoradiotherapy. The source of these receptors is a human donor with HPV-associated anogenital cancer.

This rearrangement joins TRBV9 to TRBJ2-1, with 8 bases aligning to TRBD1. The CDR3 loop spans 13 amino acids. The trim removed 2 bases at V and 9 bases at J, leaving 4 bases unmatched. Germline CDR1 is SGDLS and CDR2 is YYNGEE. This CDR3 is CASSVGQGGEQFF. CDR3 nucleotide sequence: TGTGCCAGCAGCGTCGGACAGGGCGGTGAGCAGTTCTTC. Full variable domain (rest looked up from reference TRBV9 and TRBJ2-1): DSGVTQTPKHLITATGQRVTLRCSPRSGDLSVYWYQQSLDQGLQFLIQYYNGEERAKGNILERFSAQQFPDLHSELNLSSLELGDSALYFCASSVGQGGEQFFGPGTRLTVL.

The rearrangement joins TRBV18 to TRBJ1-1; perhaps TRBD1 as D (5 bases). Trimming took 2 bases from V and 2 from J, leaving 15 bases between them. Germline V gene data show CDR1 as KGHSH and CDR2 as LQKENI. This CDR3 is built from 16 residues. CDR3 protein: CASSPFPPGDNTEAFF. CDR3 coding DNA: TGTGCCAGCTCACCATTCCCCCCGGGGGATAACACTGAAGCTTTCTTT.

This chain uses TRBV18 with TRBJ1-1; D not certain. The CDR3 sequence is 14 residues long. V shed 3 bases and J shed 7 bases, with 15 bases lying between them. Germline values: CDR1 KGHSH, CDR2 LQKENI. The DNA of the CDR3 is TGTGCCAGCTCACCCTTAAGTCGGGGTAGTGAAGCTTTCTTT. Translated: CASSPLSRGSEAFF.

The CDR3 here is CASSLKPPGAGAKNEQFF. CDR3 DNA sequence: TGTGCCAGCAGCTTAAAGCCCCCTGGGGCGGGGGCCAAGAATGAGCAGTTCTTC. The V call is TRBV7-3, the J call TRBJ2-1, with D possibly being TRBD2 (7 bases). This CDR3 is built from 18 residues. CDR1 is SGHTA and CDR2 is FQGTGA in the germline V gene. The V end lost 1 base, the J end lost 7 bases, and 23 bases lay between the germline ends.

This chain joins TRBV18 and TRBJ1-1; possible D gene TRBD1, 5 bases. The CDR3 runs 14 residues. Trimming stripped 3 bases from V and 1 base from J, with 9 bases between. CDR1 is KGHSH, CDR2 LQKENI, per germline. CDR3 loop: CASSPRTKNTEAFF. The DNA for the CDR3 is TGTGCCAGCTCACCCCGGACAAAGAACACTGAAGCTTTCTTT. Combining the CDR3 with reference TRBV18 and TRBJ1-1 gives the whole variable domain NAGVMQNPRHLVRRRGQEARLRCSPMKGHSHVYWYRQLPEEGLKFMVYLQKENIIDESGMPKERFSAEFPKEGPSILRIQQVVRGDSAAYFCASSPRTKNTEAFFGQGTRLTVV.

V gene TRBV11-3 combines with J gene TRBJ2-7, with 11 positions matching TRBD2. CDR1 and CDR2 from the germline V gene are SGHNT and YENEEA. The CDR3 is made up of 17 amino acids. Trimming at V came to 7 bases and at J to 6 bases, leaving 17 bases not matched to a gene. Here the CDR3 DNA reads TGTGCCAGCACCAGGGAACTTCTAGCGGGAGGAAGGAGCGAGCAGTACTTC. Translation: CASTRELLAGGRSEQYF.

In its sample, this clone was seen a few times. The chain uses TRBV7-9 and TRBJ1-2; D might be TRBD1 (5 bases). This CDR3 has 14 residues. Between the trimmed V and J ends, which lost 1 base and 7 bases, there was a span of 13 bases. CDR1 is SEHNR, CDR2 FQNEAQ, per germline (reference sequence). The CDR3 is CASSLVAGTVGYTF. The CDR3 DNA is TGTGCCAGCAGCTTAGTTGCAGGGACTGTTGGCTACACCTTC.

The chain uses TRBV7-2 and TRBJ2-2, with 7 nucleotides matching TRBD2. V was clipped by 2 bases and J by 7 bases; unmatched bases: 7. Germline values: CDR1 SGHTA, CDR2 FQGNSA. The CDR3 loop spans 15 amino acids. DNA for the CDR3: TGTGCCAGCAGCTTATTGCGGGAGCGTGTCGGGGAGCTGTTTTTT. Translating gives CASSLLRERVGELFF.

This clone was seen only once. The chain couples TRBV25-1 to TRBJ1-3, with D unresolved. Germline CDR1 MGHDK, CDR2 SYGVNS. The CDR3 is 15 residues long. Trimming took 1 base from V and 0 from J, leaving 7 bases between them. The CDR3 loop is CASSEFGFSGNTIYF. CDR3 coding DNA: TGTGCCAGCAGTGAATTTGGGTTCTCTGGAAACACCATATATTTT.

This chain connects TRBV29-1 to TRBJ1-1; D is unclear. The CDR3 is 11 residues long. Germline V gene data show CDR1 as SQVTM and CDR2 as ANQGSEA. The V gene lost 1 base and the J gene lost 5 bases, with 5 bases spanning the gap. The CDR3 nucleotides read TGCAGCGTTGAAGGGCGGACTGAAGCTTTCTTT. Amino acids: CSVEGRTEAFF.

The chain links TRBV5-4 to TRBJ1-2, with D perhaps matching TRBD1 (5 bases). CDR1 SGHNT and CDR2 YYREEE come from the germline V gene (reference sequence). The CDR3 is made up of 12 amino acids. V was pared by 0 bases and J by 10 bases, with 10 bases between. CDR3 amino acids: CASSLVQGDYTF. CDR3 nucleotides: TGTGCCAGCAGCTTGGTGCAGGGTGACTACACCTTC.

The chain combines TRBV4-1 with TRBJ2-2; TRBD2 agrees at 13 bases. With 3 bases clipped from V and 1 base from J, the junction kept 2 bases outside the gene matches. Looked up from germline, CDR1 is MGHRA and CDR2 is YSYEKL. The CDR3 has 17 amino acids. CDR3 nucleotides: TGCGCCAGCAGCCAGGGGACTAGCGGGGTGAACACCGGGGAGCTGTTTTTT. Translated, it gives CASSQGTSGVNTGELFF.

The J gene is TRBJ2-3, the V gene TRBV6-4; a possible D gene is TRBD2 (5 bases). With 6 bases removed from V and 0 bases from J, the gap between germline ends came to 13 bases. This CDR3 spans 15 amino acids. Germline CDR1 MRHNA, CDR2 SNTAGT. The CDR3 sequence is CASRIRGGSTDTQYF. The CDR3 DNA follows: TGTGCCAGCAGGATCCGGGGTGGTAGCACAGATACGCAGTATTTT.

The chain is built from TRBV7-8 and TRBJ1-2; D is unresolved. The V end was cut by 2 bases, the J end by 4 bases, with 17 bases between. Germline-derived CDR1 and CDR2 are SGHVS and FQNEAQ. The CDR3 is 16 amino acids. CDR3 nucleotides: TGTGCCAGCAGCTTATTTCGAATGGCTCCCGGCTATGGCTACACCTTC. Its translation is CASSLFRMAPGYGYTF.

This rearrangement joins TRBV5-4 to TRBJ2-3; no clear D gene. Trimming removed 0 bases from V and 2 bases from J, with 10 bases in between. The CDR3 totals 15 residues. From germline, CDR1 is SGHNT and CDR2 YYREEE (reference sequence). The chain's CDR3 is CASSLGQTNTDTQYF. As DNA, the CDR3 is TGTGCCAGCAGCTTGGGTCAGACAAACACAGATACGCAGTATTTT. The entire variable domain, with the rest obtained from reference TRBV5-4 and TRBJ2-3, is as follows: ETGVTQSPTHLIKTRGQQVTLRCSSQSGHNTVSWYQQALGQGPQFIFQYYREEENGRGNFPPRFSGLQFPNYSSELNVNALELDDSALYLCASSLGQTNTDTQYFGPGTRLTVL.

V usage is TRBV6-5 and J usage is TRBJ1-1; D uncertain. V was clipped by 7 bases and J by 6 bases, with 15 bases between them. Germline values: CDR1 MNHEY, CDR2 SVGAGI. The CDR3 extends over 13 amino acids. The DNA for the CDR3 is TGTGCCAGCACCCACCCTCGGTCCCCTGAAGCTTTCTTT. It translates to CASTHPRSPEAFF.

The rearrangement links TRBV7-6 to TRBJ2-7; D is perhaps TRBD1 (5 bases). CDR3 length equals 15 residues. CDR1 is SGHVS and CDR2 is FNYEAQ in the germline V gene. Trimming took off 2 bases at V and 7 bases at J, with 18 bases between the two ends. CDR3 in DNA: TGTGCCAGCAGCTTAAGTAGGGGCGGTTACGTAGAGCAGTACTTC. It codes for CASSLSRGGYVEQYF. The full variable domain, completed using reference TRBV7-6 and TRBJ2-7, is GAGVSQSPRYKVTKRGQDVALRCDPISGHVSLYWYRQALGQGPEFLTYFNYEAQQDKSGLPNDRFSAERPEGSISTLTIQRTEQRDSAMYRCASSLSRGGYVEQYFGPGTRLTVT.

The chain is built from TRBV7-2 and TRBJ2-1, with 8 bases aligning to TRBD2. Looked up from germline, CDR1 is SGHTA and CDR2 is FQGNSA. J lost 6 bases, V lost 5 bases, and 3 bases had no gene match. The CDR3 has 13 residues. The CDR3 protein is CASSQSGSNEQFF. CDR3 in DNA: TGTGCCAGCAGCCAAAGCGGGAGCAATGAGCAGTTCTTC.

The CDR3 region is CASSADRGFADTQYF. CDR3 nucleotides: TGTGCCAGCAGCGCCGACAGGGGGTTTGCAGATACGCAGTATTTT. The V gene is TRBV11-1, the J gene TRBJ2-3; 9 nucleotides match TRBD1. The CDR3 is 15 residues long. From germline, CDR1 is SGHAT and CDR2 FQDESV (reference sequence). Germline trimming cut 5 bases from V and 4 bases from J; bases unmatched to any gene: 7.

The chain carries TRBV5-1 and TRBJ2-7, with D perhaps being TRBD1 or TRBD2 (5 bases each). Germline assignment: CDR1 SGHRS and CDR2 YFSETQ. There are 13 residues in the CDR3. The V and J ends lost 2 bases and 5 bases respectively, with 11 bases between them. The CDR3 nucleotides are TGCGCCAGCAGCTTCCGGGGCGTGGACGAGCAGTACTTC. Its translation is CASSFRGVDEQYF.

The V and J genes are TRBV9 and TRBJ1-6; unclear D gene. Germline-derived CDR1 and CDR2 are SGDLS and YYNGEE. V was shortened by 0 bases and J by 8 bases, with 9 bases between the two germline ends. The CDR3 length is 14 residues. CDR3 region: CASSVVESDSPLHF. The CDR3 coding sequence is TGTGCCAGCAGCGTAGTGGAGTCTGATTCACCCCTCCACTTT.